This T cell receptor beta chain was profiled in a study of CD8+ T cells in alopecia areata. Study in general: The tofacitinib course ran for 6 to 18 months and was followed by 6 months off drug.

RNA extraction and reverse transcription yielded cDNA as sequencing template. Method: immunoSEQ multiplex PCR; TCRdb's copy keeps in-frame clones and lacks some. The sample lists 120,000 to 150,000 clones, roughly 44% seen once, with less than 8% in the top ten. On this clone itself: Its antigen is currently unknown.

The CDR3 loop spans 13 amino acids. In germline, CDR1 is GTSNPN, CDR2 SVGIG (reference sequence). With 0 bases removed from V and 6 bases from J, the gap between germline ends came to 11 bases. Study-wide points: Lesional scalp, notably in alopecia totalis/universalis, had clonality above that of normal scalp.

This clonotype was obtained from a human donor with alopecia areata. Sequenced: CD4+ T cells sorted from blood. This chain connects TRBV30 to TRBJ1-2; D unresolved. The CDR3 region is CAWSVVAEHGYTF. In DNA form, the CDR3 reads TGTGCCTGGAGTGTAGTAGCCGAACATGGCTACACCTTC.